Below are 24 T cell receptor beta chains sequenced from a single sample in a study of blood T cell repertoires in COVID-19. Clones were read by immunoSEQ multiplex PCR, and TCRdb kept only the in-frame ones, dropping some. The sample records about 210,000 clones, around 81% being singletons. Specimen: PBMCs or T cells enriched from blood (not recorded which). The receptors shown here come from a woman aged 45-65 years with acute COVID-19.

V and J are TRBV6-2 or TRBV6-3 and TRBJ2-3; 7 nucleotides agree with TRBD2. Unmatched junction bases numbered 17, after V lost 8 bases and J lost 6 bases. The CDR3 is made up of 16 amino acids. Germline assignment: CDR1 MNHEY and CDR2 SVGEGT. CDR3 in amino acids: CASGSGRVGFSDTQYF. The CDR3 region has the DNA TGTGCCAGCGGTTCTGGGAGGGTTGGTTTTTCGGATACGCAGTATTTT.

The CDR3 sequence: CASSYRGNEQFF. CDR3 in DNA: TGTGCCAGCAGTTACAGGGGCAATGAGCAGTTCTTC. V usage is TRBV25-1 and J usage is TRBJ2-1; 7 bases match TRBD1. Trimming removed 5 bases from V and 6 bases from J; junction bases left unmatched: 1. In germline, CDR1 is MGHDK, CDR2 SYGVNS. The CDR3 sequence is 12 residues long.

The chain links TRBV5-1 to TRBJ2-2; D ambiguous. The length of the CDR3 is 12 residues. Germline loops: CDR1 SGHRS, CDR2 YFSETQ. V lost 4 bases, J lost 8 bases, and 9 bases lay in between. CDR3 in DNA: TGCGCCAGCAGCCCTAACGAAGGGGAGCTGTTTTTT. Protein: CASSPNEGELFF. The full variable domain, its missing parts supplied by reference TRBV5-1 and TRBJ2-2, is KAGVTQTPRYLIKTRGQQVTLSCSPISGHRSVSWYQQTPGQGLQFLFEYFSETQRNKGNFPGRFSGRQFSNSRSEMNVSTLELGDSALYLCASSPNEGELFFGEGSRLTVL.

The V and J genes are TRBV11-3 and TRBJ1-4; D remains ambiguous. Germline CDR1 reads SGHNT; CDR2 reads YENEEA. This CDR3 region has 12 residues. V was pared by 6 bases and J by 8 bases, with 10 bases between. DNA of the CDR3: TGTGCCAGCAGAGCTTACGGGGAAAAACTGTTTTTT. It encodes CASRAYGEKLFF.

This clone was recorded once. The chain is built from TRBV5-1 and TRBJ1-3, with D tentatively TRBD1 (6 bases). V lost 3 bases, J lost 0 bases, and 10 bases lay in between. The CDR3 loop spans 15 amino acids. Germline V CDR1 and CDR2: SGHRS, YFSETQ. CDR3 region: CASSSGQSSGNTIYF. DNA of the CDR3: TGCGCCAGCAGCTCCGGACAGAGCTCTGGAAACACCATATATTTT.

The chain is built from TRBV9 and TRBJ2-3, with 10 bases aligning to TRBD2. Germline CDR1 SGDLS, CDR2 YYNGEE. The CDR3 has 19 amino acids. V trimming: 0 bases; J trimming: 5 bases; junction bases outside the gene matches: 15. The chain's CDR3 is CASSVGFWKSGGARDTQYF. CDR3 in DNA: TGTGCCAGCAGCGTAGGTTTCTGGAAGAGCGGGGGGGCCAGAGATACGCAGTATTTT.

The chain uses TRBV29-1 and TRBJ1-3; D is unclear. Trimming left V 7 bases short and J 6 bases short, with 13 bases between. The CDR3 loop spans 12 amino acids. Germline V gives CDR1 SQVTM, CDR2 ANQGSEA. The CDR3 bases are TGCAGCGCCGGAGACGTGGTAAACACCATATATTTT. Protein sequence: CSAGDVVNTIYF.

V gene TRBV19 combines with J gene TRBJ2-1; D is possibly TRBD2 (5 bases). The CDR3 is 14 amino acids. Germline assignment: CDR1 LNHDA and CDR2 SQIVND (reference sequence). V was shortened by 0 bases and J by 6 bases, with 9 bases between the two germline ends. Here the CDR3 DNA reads TGTGCCAGTAGTATAGAAGGACTCCCCAATGAGCAGTTCTTC. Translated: CASSIEGLPNEQFF.

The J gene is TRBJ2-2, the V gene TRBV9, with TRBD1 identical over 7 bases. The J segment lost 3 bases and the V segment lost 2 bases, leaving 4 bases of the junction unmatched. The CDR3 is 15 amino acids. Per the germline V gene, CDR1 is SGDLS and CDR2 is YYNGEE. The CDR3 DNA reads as TGTGCCAGCAGCGTTAGAACAGGGGACACCGGGGAGCTGTTTTTT. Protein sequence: CASSVRTGDTGELFF.

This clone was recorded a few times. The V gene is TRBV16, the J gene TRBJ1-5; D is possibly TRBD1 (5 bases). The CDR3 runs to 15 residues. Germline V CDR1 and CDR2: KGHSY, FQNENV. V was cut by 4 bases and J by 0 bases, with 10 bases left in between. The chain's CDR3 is CASSRGSHSNQPQHF. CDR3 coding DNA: TGTGCCAGCAGCCGGGGCAGTCATAGCAATCAGCCCCAGCATTTT.

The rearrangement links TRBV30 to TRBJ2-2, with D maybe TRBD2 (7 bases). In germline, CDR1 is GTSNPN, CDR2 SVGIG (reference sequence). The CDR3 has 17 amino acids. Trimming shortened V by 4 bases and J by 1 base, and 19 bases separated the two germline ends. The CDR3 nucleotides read TGTGCCTGGAACCCGGGGGGCCCTAGGATGAACACCGGGGAGCTGTTTTTT. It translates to CAWNPGGPRMNTGELFF. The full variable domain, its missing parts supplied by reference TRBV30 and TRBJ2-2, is SQTIHQWPATLVQPVGSPLSLECTVEGTSNPNLYWYRQAAGRGLQLLFYSVGIGQISSEVPQNLSASRPQDRQFILSSKKLLLSDSGFYLCAWNPGGPRMNTGELFFGEGSRLTVL.

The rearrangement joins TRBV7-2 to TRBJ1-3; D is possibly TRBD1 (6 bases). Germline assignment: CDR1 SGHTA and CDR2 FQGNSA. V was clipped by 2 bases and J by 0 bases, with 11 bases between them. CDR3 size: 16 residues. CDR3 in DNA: TGTGCCAGCAGCTTACAGGGACAAAGCTCTGGAAACACCATATATTTT. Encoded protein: CASSLQGQSSGNTIYF.

The DNA for the CDR3 is TGTGCCAGCGGGCCTAGCGGGGGTAATCGGGGGGAGCAGTACTTC. Translation: CASGPSGGNRGEQYF. This chain links TRBV28 with TRBJ2-7; 10 bases are a match to TRBD2. The V and J ends lost 8 bases and 7 bases, in that order; junction bases with no gene match: 14. From germline, CDR1 is MDHEN and CDR2 SYDVKM. The CDR3 has 15 amino acids.

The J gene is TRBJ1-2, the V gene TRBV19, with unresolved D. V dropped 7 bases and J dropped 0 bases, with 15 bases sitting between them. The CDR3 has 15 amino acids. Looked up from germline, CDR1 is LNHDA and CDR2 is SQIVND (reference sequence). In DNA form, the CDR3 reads TGTGCCAGTAATACAAATGAGGATCCTAACTATGGCTACACCTTC. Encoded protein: CASNTNEDPNYGYTF.

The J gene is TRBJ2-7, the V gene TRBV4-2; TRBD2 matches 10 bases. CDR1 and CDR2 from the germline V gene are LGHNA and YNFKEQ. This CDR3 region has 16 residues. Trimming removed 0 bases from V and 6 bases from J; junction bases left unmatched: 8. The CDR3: CASSQDRASGRLEQYF. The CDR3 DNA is TGTGCCAGCAGCCAAGATAGGGCTAGCGGGAGACTCGAGCAGTACTTC.

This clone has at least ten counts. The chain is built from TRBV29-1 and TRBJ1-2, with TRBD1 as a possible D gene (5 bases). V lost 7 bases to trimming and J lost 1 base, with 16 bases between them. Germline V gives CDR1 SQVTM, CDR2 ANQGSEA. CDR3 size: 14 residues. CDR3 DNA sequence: TGCAGCGCCCAGGGCGTCCTTGGTAACTATGGCTACACCTTC. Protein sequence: CSAQGVLGNYGYTF.

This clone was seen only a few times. CDR3 DNA sequence: TGCGCCAGCAGCCTAAACGGACAGCCTAATGAAAAACTGTTTTTT. Amino acid sequence: CASSLNGQPNEKLFF. This rearrangement joins TRBV4-3 to TRBJ1-4, with D tentatively TRBD1 (6 bases). CDR3 length equals 15 residues. V shed 4 bases and J shed 3 bases, with 12 bases lying between them. The germline V gene encodes CDR1 LGHNA and CDR2 YSLEER.

For the CDR3, the DNA is TGCGCCAGCAGCCAAGGGACAGGGTTTTCTAATGAAAAACTGTTTTTT. This encodes CASSQGTGFSNEKLFF. The V gene is TRBV4-1, the J gene TRBJ1-4, with 8 bases that match TRBD1. The CDR3 has 16 amino acids. V lost 1 base, J lost 3 bases, and 4 bases stayed unmatched. The germline gives CDR1 MGHRA, CDR2 YSYEKL.

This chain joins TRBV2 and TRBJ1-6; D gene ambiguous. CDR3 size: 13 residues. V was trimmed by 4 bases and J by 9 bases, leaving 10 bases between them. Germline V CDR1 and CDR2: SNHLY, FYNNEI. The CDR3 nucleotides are TGTGCCAGCAGTGCTAAGAGAATTTCACCCCTCCACTTT. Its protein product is CASSAKRISPLHF.

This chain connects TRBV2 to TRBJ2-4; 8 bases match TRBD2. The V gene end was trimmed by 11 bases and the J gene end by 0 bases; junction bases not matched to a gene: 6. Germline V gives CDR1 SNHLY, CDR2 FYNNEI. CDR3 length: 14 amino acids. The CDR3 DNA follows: TGTGCCGGCGGGGGGCCCCTAGCCAAAAACATTCAGTACTTC. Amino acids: CAGGGPLAKNIQYF.

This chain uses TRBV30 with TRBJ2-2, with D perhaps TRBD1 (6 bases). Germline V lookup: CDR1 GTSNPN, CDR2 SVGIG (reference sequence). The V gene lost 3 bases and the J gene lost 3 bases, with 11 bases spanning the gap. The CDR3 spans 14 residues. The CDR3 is CAWRGGFYTGELFF. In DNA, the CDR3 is TGTGCCTGGAGAGGGGGATTTTACACCGGGGAGCTGTTTTTT.

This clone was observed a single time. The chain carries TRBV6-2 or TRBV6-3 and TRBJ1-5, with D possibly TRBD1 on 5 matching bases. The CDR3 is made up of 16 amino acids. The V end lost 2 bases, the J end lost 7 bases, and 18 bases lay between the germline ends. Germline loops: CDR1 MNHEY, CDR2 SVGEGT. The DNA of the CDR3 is TGTGCCAGCAGTTACGCATACCCCCAGGGAGGGCAGCCCCAGCATTTT. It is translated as CASSYAYPQGGQPQHF.

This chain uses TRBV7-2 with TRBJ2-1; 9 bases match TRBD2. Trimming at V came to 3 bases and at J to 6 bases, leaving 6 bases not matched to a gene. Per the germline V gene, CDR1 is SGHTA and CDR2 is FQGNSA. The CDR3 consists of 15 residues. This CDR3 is CASSFGGGGLNEQFF. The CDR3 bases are TGTGCCAGCAGCTTTGGCGGGGGGGGCCTCAATGAGCAGTTCTTC.

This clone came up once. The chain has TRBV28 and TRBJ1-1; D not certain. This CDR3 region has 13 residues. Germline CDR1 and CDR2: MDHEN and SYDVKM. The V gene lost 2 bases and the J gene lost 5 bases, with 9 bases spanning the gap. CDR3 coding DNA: TGTGCCAGCAGTTTACGAGGAATAACTGAAGCTTTCTTT. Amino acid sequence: CASSLRGITEAFF.